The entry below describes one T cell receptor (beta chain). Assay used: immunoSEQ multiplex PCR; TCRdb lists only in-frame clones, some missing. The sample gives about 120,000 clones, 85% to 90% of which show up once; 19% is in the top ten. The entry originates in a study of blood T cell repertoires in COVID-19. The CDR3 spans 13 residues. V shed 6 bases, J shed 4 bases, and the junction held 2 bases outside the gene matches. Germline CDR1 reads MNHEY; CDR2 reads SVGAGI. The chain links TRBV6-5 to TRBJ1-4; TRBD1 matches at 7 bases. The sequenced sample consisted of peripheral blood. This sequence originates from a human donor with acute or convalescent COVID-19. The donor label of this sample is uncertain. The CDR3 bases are TGTGCCAGCAGAGACAGGGATAATGAAAAACTGTTTTTT. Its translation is CASRDRDNEKLFF.